Below, 2 T cell receptor beta chains from the same sample are listed, as sequenced in a study of blood T cells in healthy people across ages. The authors ran a second PCR of roughly 6 to 12 cycles using a sample-barcoded 5' primer and a J-beta primer mix. TCRdb re-analysed the 5' RACE reads in MiXCR, keeping a single row per CDR3 protein. Of almost 800,000 distinct CDR3 sequences listed, 58% are singletons. Specimen: blood. The origin of the receptors is a man aged 25 to 45 in good health.

The V call is TRBV20-1, the J call TRBJ2-3; TRBD1 might be the D (5 bases). With 0 bases removed from V and 4 bases from J, the gap between germline ends came to 14 bases. The CDR3 sequence is 15 residues long. Germline V gene sequence: CDR1 DFQATT, CDR2 SNEGSKA (reference sequence). The CDR3 sequence is CSARDQQNRPDTQYF. DNA of the CDR3: TGCAGTGCTAGAGACCAGCAGAACAGGCCAGATACGCAGTATTTT.

The chain is built from TRBV5-1 and TRBJ2-1, with D possibly matching TRBD1 (6 bases). The germline CDR1 and CDR2 sequences are SGHRS and YFSETQ. The CDR3 contains 17 residues. The V end was cut by 2 bases, the J end by 0 bases, with 15 bases between. In DNA, the CDR3 is TGCGCCAGCAGCTTCCTACGATTAGGGGGCTCCTACAATGAGCAGTTCTTC. Translating it yields CASSFLRLGGSYNEQFF.